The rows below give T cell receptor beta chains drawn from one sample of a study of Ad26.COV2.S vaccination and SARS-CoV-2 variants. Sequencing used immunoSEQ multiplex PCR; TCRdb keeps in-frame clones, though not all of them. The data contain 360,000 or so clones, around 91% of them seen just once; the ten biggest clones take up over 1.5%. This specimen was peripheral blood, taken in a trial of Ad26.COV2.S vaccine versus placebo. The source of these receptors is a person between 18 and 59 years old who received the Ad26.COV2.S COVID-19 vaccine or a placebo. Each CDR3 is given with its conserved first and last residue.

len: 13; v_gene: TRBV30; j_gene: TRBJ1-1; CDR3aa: CAWLGQTNTEAFF
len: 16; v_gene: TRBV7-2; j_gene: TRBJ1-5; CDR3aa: CASSPRGTGGNQPQHF
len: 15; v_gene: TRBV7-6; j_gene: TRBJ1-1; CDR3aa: CASSFSGQGNTEAFF
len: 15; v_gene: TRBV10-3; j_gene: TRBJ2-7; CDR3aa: CAISDPERGSYEQYF
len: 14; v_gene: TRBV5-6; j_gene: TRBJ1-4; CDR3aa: CASSLAGTEEKLFF
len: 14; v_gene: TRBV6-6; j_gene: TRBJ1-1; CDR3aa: CASRAGTGYTEAFF
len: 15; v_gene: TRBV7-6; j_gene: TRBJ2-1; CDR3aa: CASSLERSRANEQFF
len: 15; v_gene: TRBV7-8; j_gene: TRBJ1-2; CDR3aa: CASSLGGQGTYGYTF
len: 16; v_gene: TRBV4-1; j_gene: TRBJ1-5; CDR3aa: CASSPSGGNFNQPQHF
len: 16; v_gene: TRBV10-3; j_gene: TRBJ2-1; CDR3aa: CAISFGTTGDTNEQFF
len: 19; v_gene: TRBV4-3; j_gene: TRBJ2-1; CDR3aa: CASSQDALRDRADHNEQFF
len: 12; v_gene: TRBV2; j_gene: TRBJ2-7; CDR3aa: CASRVDGYEQYF
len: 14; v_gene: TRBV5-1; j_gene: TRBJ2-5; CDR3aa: CASSLGLAQETQYF
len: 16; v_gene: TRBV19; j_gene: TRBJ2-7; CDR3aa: CASSESVASASYEQYF
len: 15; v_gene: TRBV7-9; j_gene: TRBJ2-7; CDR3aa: CASSPPGLLLGEQYF
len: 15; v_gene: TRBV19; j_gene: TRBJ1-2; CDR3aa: CASSIGGQIGYGYTF
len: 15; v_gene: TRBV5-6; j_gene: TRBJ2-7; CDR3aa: CASSPEGQGGYEQYF
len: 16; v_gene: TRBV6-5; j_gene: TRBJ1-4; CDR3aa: CASSYTMTGWKEKLFF
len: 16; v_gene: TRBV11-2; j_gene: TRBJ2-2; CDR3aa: CASSLFRTGETGELFF
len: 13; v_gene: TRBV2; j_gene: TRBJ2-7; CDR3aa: CASSEAGTGEQYF
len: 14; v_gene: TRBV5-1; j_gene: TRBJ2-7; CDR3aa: CASRLGQGTYEQYF
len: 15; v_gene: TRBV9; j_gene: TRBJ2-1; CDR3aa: CASSVGRVDYNEQFF
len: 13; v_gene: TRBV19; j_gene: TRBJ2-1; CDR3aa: CASSIESGDGQFF
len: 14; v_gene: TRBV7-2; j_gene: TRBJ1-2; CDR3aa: CASSLDITSNGYTF
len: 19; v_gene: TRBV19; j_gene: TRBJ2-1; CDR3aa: CASSIEQGRLGSRYNEQFF
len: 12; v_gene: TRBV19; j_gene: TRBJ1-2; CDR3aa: CASNRGTGGYTF
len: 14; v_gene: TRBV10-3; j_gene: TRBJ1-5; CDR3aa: CAISEGGGNQPQHF
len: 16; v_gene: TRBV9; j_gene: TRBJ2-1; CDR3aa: CASSVRTSGNDNEQFF
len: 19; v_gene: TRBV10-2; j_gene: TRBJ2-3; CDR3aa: CASSESKLAGGWGTDTQYF
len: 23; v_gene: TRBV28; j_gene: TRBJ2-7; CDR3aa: CASSFGVYFFSGTSGRAIHEQYF
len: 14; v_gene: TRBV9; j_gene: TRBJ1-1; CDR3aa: CASSVGPLNTEAFF
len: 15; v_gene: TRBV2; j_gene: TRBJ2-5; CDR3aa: CASSVRGRYQETQYF
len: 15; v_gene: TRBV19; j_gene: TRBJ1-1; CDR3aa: CASSIKGRGVTEAFF
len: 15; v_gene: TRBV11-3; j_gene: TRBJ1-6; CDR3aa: CASSLKQGGGSPLHF
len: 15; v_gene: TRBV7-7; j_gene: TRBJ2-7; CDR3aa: CASSLGAGSSYEQYF
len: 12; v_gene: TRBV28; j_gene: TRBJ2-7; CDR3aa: CASSFLTGEQYF
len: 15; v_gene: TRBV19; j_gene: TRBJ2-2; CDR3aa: CASSSRPRNTGELFF
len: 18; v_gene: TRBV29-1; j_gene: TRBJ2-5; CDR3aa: CSVSPYMGQPWSQETQYF
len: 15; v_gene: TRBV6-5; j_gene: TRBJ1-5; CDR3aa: CASSTGQGSNQPQHF
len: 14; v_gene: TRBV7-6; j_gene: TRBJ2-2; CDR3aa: CASSPTSTAGELFF
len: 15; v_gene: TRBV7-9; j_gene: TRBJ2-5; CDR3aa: CASSHRSGIQETQYF
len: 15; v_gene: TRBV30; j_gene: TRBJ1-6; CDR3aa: CAWSEPDRGFLSLHF
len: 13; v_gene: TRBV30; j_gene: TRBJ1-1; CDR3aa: CAWSVRRDTEAFF
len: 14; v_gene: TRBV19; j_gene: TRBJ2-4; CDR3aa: CASSPGQGTNIQYF
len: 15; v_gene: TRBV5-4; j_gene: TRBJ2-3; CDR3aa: CASSLGDSSTDTQYF
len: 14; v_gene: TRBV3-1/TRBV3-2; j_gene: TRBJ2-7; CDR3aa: CASSRGASSYEQYF
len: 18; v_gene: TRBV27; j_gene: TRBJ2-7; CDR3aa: CASSLSTLAMPLDYEQYF
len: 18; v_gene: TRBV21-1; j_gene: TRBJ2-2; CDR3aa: CASSKGGRDRVHTGELFF
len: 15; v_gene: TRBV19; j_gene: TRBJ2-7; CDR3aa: CASSRVIAEGIEQYF
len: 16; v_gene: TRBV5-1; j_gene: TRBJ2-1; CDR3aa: CASRPGVAGLYNEQFF
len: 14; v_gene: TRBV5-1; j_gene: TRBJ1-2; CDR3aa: CASSYTGANYGYTF
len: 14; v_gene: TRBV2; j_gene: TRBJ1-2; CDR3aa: CASTSDRSNYGYTF
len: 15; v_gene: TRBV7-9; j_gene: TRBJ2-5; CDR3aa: CASRKDGTEQETQYF
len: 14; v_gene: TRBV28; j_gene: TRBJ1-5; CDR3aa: CASSSPGDGQPQHF
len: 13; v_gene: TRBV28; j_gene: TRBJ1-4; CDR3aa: CASTQGGREKLFF